This T cell receptor beta chain was sequenced for a study of shared clonotypes between healthy human individuals. Study results and caveats: Read depth was anticipated to influence clonotype sharing among donors.

Profiled with immunoSEQ multiplex PCR; TCRdb holds only in-frame clones, not every one. The sample consists of a few million clones, around 95% of them appearing once. This clone was detected a few times. As yet, its antigen is unknown. This CDR3 has 13 amino acids. Germline V gene sequence: CDR1 SQVTM, CDR2 ANQGSEA. The V end was cut by 6 bases, the J end by 5 bases, with 14 bases between. Adult donors, all healthy and HIV-negative, had no recent acute infections or vaccinations. The TCR was taken from a man younger than 35 in good health. This chain uses TRBV29-1 with TRBJ2-1; perhaps TRBD2 as D (6 bases). The specimen sequenced was naive CD4+ T cells sorted from blood. Sample subset: CD45RA+ positively selected. The CDR3 coding sequence is TGCAGCGTGGGACTCAACGAGGACAATGAGCAGTTCTTC. Its protein is CSVGLNEDNEQFF.